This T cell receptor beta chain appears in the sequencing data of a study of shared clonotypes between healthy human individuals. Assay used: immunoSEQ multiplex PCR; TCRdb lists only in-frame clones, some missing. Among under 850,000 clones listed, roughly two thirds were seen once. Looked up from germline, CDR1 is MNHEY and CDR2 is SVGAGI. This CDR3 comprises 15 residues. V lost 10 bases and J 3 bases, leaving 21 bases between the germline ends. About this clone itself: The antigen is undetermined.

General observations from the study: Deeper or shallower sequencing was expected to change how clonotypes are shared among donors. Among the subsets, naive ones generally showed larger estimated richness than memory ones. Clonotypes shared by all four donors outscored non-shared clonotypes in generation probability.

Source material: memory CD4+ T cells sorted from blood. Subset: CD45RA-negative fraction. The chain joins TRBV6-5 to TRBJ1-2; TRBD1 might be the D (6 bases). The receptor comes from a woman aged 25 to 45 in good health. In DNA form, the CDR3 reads TGTGCCACCCTGGGGCCAGGGGCCGACCACTATGGCTACACCTTC. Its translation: CATLGPGADHYGYTF.